Each of the 19 T cell receptor beta chains below was sequenced from the same sample in a study of cytomegalovirus exposure and HLA in healthy donors. This PCR relied on a set of 60 Vbeta primers and 13 Jbeta primers. TCRdb keeps only in-frame clones here, not all; method: immunoSEQ multiplex PCR. The sample table sets out about 120,000 clones. The sequenced sample was PBMCs. The receptors were gathered from a man aged 18 to 29 in good health and CMV-seronegative.

Note on this clone: The sample contains more than one DNA sequence encoding this CDR3. The chain uses TRBV28 and TRBJ2-7, with TRBD1 matching over 8 bases. The V segment lost 6 bases and the J segment 2 bases; nucleotides outside the gene matches: 9. The CDR3 consists of 15 residues. Germline V CDR1 and CDR2: MDHEN, SYDVKM. The CDR3 coding sequence is TGTGCCAGCAGACTCGGGTCAGGGGGCCCCTACGAGCAGTACTTC. It specifies CASRLGSGGPYEQYF.

V usage is TRBV15 and J usage is TRBJ2-3, with D unresolved. CDR3 length: 15 amino acids. V lost 1 base and J 0 bases, leaving 8 bases between the germline ends. Germline loops: CDR1 LNHNV, CDR2 YYDKDF (reference sequence). CDR3 DNA: TGTGCCACCAGCAGAGGCGAACCTAGCACAGATACGCAGTATTTT. It yields the protein CATSRGEPSTDTQYF.

The chain couples TRBV9 to TRBJ2-6; weak D call: TRBD1 (6 bases). There are 16 residues in the CDR3. CDR1 SGDLS and CDR2 YYNGEE come from the germline V gene. V lost 1 base and J lost 3, with 11 bases in between. This CDR3 reads CASSVSDSIGANVLTF. In DNA form, the CDR3 reads TGTGCCAGCAGCGTATCGGACAGCATTGGGGCCAACGTCCTGACTTTC.

This chain uses TRBV19 with TRBJ1-5; D perhaps matches TRBD1 (6 bases). Trimming pared 4 bases from V and 7 bases from J, leaving 17 bases between. Germline V lookup: CDR1 LNHDA, CDR2 SQIVND (reference sequence). This CDR3 region has 15 residues. The CDR3 region is CASSKGTGMGQPQHF. The CDR3 nucleotides are TGTGCCAGTAGTAAGGGAACAGGGATGGGGCAGCCCCAGCATTTT.

This chain connects TRBV5-6 to TRBJ2-1; 9 nucleotides align to TRBD2. The CDR3 totals 14 residues. Germline assignment: CDR1 SGHDT and CDR2 YYEEEE. V shed 0 bases and J 8 bases; nucleotides not matched to a gene: 3. CDR3 nucleotides: TGTGCCAGCAGCTTGGAGGGACTAGCATATGAGCAGTTCTTC. Amino acid sequence: CASSLEGLAYEQFF.

This chain connects TRBV7-3 to TRBJ2-3, with 11 nucleotides matching TRBD2. Germline assignment: CDR1 SGHTA and CDR2 FQGTGA. Trimming at V came to 5 bases and at J to 1 base, leaving 5 bases not matched to a gene. The CDR3 covers 16 residues. CDR3 sequence: CASSALSGGGTDTQYF. CDR3 DNA sequence: TGTGCCAGCAGCGCCCTTAGCGGGGGGGGCACAGATACGCAGTATTTT.

This chain links TRBV7-2 with TRBJ2-2; no firm D call. There are 13 residues in the CDR3. Trimming left V 4 bases short and J 0 bases short, with 3 bases between. Germline V gene sequence: CDR1 SGHTA, CDR2 FQGNSA. CDR3 amino acids: CASSSANTGELFF. Here the CDR3 DNA reads TGTGCCAGCAGCTCCGCGAACACCGGGGAGCTGTTTTTT.

A word on this clone: This sample also contains other DNA sequences that code for the same CDR3. This chain connects TRBV9 to TRBJ1-5, with 11 bases identical to TRBD1. In germline, CDR1 is SGDLS, CDR2 YYNGEE. The CDR3 contains 15 residues. Unmatched junction bases numbered 4, after V lost 4 bases and J lost 4 bases. As DNA, the CDR3 is TGTGCCAGCAGCTTGGGACAGGGGGTTAATCAGCCCCAGCATTTT. Protein product: CASSLGQGVNQPQHF.

This rearrangement joins TRBV9 to TRBJ2-4; the match to TRBD2 covers 8 bases. Germline loops: CDR1 SGDLS, CDR2 YYNGEE. Trimming cost V 3 bases and J 8 bases; bases outside gene matches: 10. The CDR3 loop spans 15 amino acids. This chain's CDR3 is CASSAAATSGDIQYF. The DNA of the CDR3 is TGTGCCAGCAGCGCCGCCGCAACTAGCGGTGACATTCAGTACTTC.

V usage is TRBV7-6 and J usage is TRBJ2-7; weak D call: TRBD1 (6 bases). The V end was cut by 4 bases, the J end by 4 bases, with 11 bases between. The CDR3 loop spans 13 amino acids. Germline CDR1 is SGHVS and CDR2 is FNYEAQ. CDR3 sequence (DNA): TGTGCCAGCAGCTCGCCCGGACAGTACGAGCAGTACTTC. This translates into CASSSPGQYEQYF.

The rearrangement joins TRBV9 to TRBJ2-3, with 8 nucleotides matching TRBD2. CDR3 length: 15 amino acids. The germline V gene has CDR1 SGDLS and CDR2 YYNGEE. V was clipped by 0 bases and J by 3 bases; unmatched bases: 3. CDR3 DNA: TGTGCCAGCAGCGTAGGAGTAGCGGGAACAGATACGCAGTATTTT. Protein: CASSVGVAGTDTQYF.

The chain is built from TRBV6-1 and TRBJ1-3; 7 nucleotides align to TRBD1. Germline assignment: CDR1 MNHNS and CDR2 SASEGT. Trimming at V came to 7 bases and at J to 0 bases, leaving 6 bases not matched to a gene. The CDR3 totals 15 residues. CDR3 region: CASTKTGTSGNTIYF. The DNA for the CDR3 is TGTGCCAGCACCAAGACAGGGACCTCTGGAAACACCATATATTTT.

V usage is TRBV18 and J usage is TRBJ1-1; D is uncertain. The length of the CDR3 is 14 residues. V lost 3 bases to trimming and J lost 3 bases, with 11 bases between them. Germline V gives CDR1 KGHSH, CDR2 LQKENI. The CDR3 DNA follows: TGTGCCAGCTCACCGATTTGGGGAGACACTGAAGCTTTCTTT. It codes for CASSPIWGDTEAFF. The full variable domain, with the rest looked up from reference TRBV18 and TRBJ1-1, is NAGVMQNPRHLVRRRGQEARLRCSPMKGHSHVYWYRQLPEEGLKFMVYLQKENIIDESGMPKERFSAEFPKEGPSILRIQQVVRGDSAAYFCASSPIWGDTEAFFGQGTRLTVV.

The chain couples TRBV2 to TRBJ1-3; no firm D call. From germline, CDR1 is SNHLY and CDR2 FYNNEI. Trimming pared 7 bases from V and 0 bases from J, leaving 7 bases between. This CDR3 contains 13 residues. CDR3 amino acids: CASTPSSGNTIYF. The CDR3 nucleotides read TGTGCCAGCACGCCGAGCTCTGGAAACACCATATATTTT. The variable domain in full, with the rest retrieved from reference TRBV2 and TRBJ1-3, is EPEVTQTPSHQVTQMGQEVILRCVPISNHLYFYWYRQILGQKVEFLVSFYNNEISEKSEIFDDQFSVERPDGSNFTLKIRSTKLEDSAMYFCASTPSSGNTIYFGEGSWLTVV.

The chain joins TRBV19 to TRBJ2-3; D gene ambiguous. CDR3 length: 13 residues. V was shortened by 6 bases and J by 2 bases, with 9 bases between the two germline ends. The germline V gene has CDR1 LNHDA and CDR2 SQIVND (reference sequence). Here the CDR3 DNA reads TGTGCCAGTAGGGTCGCGGTCACAGATACGCAGTATTTT. The encoded protein is CASRVAVTDTQYF.

V usage is TRBV14 and J usage is TRBJ2-7, with D hard to call. Trimming left V 0 bases short and J 2 bases short, with 11 bases between. Germline-derived CDR1 and CDR2 are SGHDN and FVKESK. CDR3 size: 15 residues. The CDR3 DNA reads as TGTGCCAGCAGCCAAGAAACTCTACCACCCTACGAGCAGTACTTC. Translation: CASSQETLPPYEQYF.

The V gene is TRBV5-4, the J gene TRBJ2-3; D gene ambiguous. The germline V gene encodes CDR1 SGHNT and CDR2 YYREEE (reference sequence). Trimming left V 2 bases short and J 6 bases short, with 13 bases between. This CDR3 has 14 residues. The CDR3 loop is CASSFKAGADTQYF. CDR3 bases: TGTGCCAGCAGCTTTAAAGCCGGAGCCGATACGCAGTATTTT.

The rearrangement joins TRBV7-8 to TRBJ2-2; 10 nucleotides agree with TRBD2. The CDR3 has 21 amino acids. The germline gives CDR1 SGHVS, CDR2 FQNEAQ. V was pared by 7 bases and J by 0 bases, with 20 bases of the junction left unmatched. CDR3 sequence reads: CASNFPGLVSGGLSNTGELFF. The CDR3 region has the DNA TGTGCCAGCAACTTTCCTGGGTTGGTTAGCGGGGGGCTTTCGAACACCGGGGAGCTGTTTTTT.

The chain has TRBV7-6 and TRBJ2-2; D might be TRBD1 (6 bases). V shed 6 bases and J shed 1 base, with 15 bases lying between them. This CDR3 region has 16 residues. Germline CDR1 SGHVS, CDR2 FNYEAQ. This CDR3 reads CASSQPAGVNTGELFF. DNA of the CDR3: TGTGCCAGCAGTCAGCCCGCAGGGGTGAACACCGGGGAGCTGTTTTTT.